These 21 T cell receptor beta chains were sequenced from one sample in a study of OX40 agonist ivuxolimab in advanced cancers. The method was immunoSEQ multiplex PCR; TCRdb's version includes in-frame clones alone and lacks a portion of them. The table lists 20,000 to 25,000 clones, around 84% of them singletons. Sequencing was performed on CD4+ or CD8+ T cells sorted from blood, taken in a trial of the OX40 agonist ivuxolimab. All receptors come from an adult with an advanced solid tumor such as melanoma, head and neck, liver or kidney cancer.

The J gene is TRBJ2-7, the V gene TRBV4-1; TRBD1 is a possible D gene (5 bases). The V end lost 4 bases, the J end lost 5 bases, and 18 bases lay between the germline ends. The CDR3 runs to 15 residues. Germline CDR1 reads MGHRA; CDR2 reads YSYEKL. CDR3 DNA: TGCGCCAGCAGCCCCCAGGGATTCACTTCCGACGAGCAGTACTTC. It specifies CASSPQGFTSDEQYF.

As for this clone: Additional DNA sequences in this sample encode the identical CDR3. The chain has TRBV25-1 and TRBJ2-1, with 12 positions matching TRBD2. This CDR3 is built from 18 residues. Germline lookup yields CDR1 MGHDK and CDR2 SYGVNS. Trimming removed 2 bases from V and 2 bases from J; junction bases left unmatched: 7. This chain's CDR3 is CASSEVASGRAAYNEQFF. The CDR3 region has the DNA TGTGCCAGCAGTGAAGTCGCTAGCGGGAGGGCCGCCTACAATGAGCAGTTCTTC.

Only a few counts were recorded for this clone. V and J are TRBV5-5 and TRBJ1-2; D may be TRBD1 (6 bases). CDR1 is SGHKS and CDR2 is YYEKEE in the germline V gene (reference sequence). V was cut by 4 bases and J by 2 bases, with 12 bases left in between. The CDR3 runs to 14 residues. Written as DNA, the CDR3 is TGTGCCAGCAGCATATTGACAGGAAACTATGGCTACACCTTC. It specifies CASSILTGNYGYTF.

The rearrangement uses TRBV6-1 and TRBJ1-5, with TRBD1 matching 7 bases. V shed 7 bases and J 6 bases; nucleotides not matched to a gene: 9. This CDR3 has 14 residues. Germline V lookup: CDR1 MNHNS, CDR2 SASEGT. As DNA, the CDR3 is TGTGCCAGCATCCACGACAGGGAGGGTCAGCCCCAGCATTTT. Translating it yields CASIHDREGQPQHF.

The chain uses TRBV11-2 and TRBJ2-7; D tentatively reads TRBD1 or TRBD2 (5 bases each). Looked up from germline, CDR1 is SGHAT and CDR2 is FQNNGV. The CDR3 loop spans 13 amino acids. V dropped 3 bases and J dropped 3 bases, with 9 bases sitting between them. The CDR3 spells CASSFRGGYEQYF. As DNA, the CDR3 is TGTGCCAGCAGCTTCCGTGGGGGCTACGAGCAGTACTTC.

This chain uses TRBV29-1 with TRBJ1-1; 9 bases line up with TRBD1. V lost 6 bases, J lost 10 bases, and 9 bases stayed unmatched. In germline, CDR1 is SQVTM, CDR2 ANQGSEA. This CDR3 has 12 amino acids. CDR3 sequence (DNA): TGCAGCGTCCGGGACAGGGAATTGGGAGCTTTCTTT. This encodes CSVRDRELGAFF. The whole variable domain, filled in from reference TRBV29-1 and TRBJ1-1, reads SAVISQKPSRDICQRGTSLTIQCQVDSQVTMMFWYRQQPGQSLTLIATANQGSEATYESGFVIDKFPISRPNLTFSTLTVSNMSPEDSSIYLCSVRDRELGAFFGQGTRLTVV.

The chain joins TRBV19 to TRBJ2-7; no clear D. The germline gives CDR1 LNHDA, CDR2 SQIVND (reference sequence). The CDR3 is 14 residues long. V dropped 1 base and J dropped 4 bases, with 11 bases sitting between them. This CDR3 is CASSIGSQQYEQYF. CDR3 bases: TGTGCCAGTAGTATAGGGTCCCAACAATACGAGCAGTACTTC.

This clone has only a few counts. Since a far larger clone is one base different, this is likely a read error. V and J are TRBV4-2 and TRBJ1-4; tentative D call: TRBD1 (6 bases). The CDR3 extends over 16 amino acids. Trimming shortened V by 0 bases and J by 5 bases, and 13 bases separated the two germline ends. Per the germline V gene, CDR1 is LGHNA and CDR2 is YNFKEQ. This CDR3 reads CASSQDRYRANEKLFF. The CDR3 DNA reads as TGTGCCAGCAGCCAAGATAGGTACAGGGCGAATGAAAAACTGTTTTTT.

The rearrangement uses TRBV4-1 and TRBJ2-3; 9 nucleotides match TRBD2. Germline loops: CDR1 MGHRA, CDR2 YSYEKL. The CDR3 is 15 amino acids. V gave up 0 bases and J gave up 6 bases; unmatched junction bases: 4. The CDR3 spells CASSQDWREGDTQYF. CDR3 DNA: TGCGCCAGCAGCCAAGATTGGCGGGAGGGGGATACGCAGTATTTT.

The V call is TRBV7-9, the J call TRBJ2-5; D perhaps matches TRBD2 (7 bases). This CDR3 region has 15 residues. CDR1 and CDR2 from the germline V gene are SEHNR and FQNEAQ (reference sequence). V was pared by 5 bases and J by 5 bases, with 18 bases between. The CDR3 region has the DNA TGTGCCAGCAGCCCCTGGGGAGGGGGAAGGGAGACCCAGTACTTC. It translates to CASSPWGGGRETQYF.

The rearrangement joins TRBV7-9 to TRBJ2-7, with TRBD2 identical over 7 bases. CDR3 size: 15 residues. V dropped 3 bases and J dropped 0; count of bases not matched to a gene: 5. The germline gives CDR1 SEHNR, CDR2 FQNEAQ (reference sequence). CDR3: CASSFGGSSSYEQYF. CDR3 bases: TGTGCCAGCAGCTTTGGCGGGAGTAGCTCCTACGAGCAGTACTTC.

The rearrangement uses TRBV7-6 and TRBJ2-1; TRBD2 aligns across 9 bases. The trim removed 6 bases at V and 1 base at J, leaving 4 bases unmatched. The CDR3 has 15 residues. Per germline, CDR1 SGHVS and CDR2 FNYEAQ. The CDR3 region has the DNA TGTGCCAGCAGAGGGGCGGGAGGGTCCTACAATGAGCAGTTCTTC. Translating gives CASRGAGGSYNEQFF.

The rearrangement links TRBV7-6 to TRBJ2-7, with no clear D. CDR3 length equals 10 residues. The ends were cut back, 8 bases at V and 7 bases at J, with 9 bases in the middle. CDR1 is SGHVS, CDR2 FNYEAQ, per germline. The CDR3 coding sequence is TGTGCCAGCGGCCCGTTGGAGCAGTACTTC. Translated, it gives CASGPLEQYF.

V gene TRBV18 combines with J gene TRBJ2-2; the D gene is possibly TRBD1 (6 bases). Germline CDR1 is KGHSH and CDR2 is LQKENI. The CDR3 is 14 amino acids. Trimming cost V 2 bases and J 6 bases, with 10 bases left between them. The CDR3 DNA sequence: TGTGCCAGCTCACCAAACAGGGTCCCCGGGGAGCTGTTTTTT. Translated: CASSPNRVPGELFF.

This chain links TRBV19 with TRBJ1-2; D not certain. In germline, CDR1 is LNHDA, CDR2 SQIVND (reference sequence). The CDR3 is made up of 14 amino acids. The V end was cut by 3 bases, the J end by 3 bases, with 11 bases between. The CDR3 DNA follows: TGTGCCAGTAGTATGCTCCCCCCCCACTATGGCTACACCTTC. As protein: CASSMLPPHYGYTF.

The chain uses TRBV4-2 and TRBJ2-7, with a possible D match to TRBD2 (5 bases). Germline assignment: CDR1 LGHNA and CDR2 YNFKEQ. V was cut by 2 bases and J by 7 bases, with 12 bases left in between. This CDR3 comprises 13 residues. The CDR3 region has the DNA TGTGCCAGCAGCCAATCACTAGTCGAAGAGCAGTACTTC. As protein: CASSQSLVEEQYF.

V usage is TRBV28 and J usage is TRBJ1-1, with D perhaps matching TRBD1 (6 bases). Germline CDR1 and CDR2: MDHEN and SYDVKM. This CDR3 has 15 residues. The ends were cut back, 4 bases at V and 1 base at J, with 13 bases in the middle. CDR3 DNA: TGTGCCAGCAGTTCCGACAGGCTAGGGAACACTGAAGCTTTCTTT. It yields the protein CASSSDRLGNTEAFF.

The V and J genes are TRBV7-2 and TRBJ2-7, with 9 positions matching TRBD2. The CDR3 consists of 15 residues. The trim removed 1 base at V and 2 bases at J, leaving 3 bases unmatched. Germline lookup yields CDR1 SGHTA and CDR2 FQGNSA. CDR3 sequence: CASSLVAGVTYEQYF. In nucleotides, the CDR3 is TGTGCCAGCAGCTTAGTAGCGGGAGTAACCTACGAGCAGTACTTC.

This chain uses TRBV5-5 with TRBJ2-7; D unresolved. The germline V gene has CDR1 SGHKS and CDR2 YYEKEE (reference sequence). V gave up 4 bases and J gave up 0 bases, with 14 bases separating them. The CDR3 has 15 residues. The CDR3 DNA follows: TGTGCCAGCAGCATTCTGGGTTATGGCTCCTACGAGCAGTACTTC. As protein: CASSILGYGSYEQYF.

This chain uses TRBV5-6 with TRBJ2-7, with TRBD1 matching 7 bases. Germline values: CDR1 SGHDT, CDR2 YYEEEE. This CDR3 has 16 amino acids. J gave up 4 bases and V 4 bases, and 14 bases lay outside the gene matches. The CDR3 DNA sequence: TGTGCCAGCAGCCCCGATCCAGGACAGGCGGTATACGAGCAGTACTTC. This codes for CASSPDPGQAVYEQYF.

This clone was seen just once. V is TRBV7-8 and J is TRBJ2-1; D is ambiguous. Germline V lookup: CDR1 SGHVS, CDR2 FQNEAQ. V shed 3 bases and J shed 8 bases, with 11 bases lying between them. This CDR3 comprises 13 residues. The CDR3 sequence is CASSFGLPDEQFF. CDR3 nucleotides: TGTGCCAGCAGCTTTGGCCTTCCGGATGAGCAGTTCTTC.